Listed below are T cell receptor beta chains from one sample, sequenced in a study of neoadjuvant anti-PD-1 for oral cavity cancer. The repertoire was sequenced with immunoSEQ multiplex PCR; TCRdb's copy has only in-frame clones and lacks some. The sample has around 68,000 clones; about 90% are singletons. This specimen was PBMCs, taken after nivolumab (anti-PD-1) treatment. The source is a person aged 40 to 85 with oral cavity squamous cell carcinoma. CDR3s include the opening cysteine and the closing phenylalanine or tryptophan. Each record gives: V gene, J gene, D gene, clone size, CDR3 protein, CDR3 DNA. D genes are given only for firm matches. Clone size is shown for a subset of rows, as once, few, many or a class of expanded clone.

>TRBV9|TRBJ1-3|NA|NA
CASSPRREGSGNTIYF
TGTGCCAGCAGCCCCAGGCGGGAGGGCTCTGGAAACACCATATATTTT
>TRBV7-2|TRBJ1-2|NA|NA
CASSLGFGLYGYTF
TGTGCCAGCAGCTTGGGATTCGGGCTCTATGGCTACACCTTC
>TRBV7-3|TRBJ2-1|TRBD2|NA
CASSLRAGAGDNEQFF
TGTGCCAGCAGCTTAAGAGCGGGAGCGGGGGACAATGAGCAGTTCTTC
>TRBV27|TRBJ1-5|NA|NA
CASSLSSSGGRQPQHF
TGTGCCAGCAGTTTATCCTCGAGTGGAGGACGTCAGCCCCAGCATTTT
>TRBV9|TRBJ2-1|NA|NA
CASRAGTPLSSYNEQFF
TGTGCCAGCAGAGCCGGGACTCCGTTAAGCTCCTACAATGAGCAGTTCTTC
>TRBV2|TRBJ2-4|NA|NA
CASIPREAKNIQYF
TGTGCCAGCATCCCTCGGGAGGCCAAAAACATTCAGTACTTC
>TRBV10-1|TRBJ1-1|NA|NA
CASRRTANTEAFF
TGCGCCAGCAGAAGGACGGCGAACACTGAAGCTTTCTTT
>TRBV6-1|TRBJ2-7|NA|NA
CASSEGLLNSYEQYF
TGTGCCAGCAGTGAGGGGCTCCTTAACTCCTACGAGCAGTACTTC
>TRBV28|TRBJ1-2|NA|once
CASGEGHGYTF
TGTGCCAGCGGCGAGGGTCATGGCTACACCTTC
>TRBV11-2|TRBJ1-5|TRBD1|NA
CASSRDREGQPQHF
TGTGCCAGCAGCCGCGACAGGGAAGGACAGCCCCAGCATTTT
>TRBV2|TRBJ1-3|NA|once
CASSEGHGRNTIYF
TGTGCCAGCAGTGAAGGACACGGCAGAAACACCATATATTTT
>TRBV27|TRBJ2-7|NA|NA
CASSSYISYEQYF
TGTGCCAGCAGCTCCTACATATCCTACGAGCAGTACTTC
>TRBV27|TRBJ2-1|TRBD2|once
CASSKEAGGSNEQFF
TGTGCCAGCAGTAAGGAAGCGGGGGGTAGTAATGAGCAGTTCTTC
>TRBV5-6|TRBJ1-5|TRBD1|NA
CASSVGQGDQPQHF
TGTGCCAGCAGCGTGGGACAGGGGGATCAGCCCCAGCATTTT
>TRBV4-1|TRBJ1-5|TRBD1|NA
CASSQPGQGSQPQHF
TGCGCCAGCAGCCAACCGGGACAGGGGAGTCAGCCCCAGCATTTT
>TRBV5-1|TRBJ1-5|TRBD1|NA
CASPPRRGATHYRSNQPQHF
TGCGCCAGCCCTCCCCGCAGGGGGGCAACCCACTATAGGAGCAATCAGCCCCAGCATTTT
>TRBV5-1|TRBJ2-7|NA|NA
CASSLGPNYEQYF
TGCGCCAGCAGCTTGGGACCGAACTACGAGCAGTACTTC
>TRBV5-1|TRBJ2-2|NA|NA
CASSLVGAGRSGELFF
TGCGCCAGCAGCTTGGTCGGAGCGGGCAGATCCGGGGAGCTGTTTTTT
>TRBV7-6|TRBJ1-1|NA|NA
CASSLPDTEAFF
TGTGCCAGCAGCTTACCGGACACTGAAGCTTTCTTT
>TRBV30|TRBJ2-3|TRBD2|NA
CAWAGTSGNTQYF
TGTGCCTGGGCCGGGACTAGCGGTAATACGCAGTATTTT
>TRBV7-2|TRBJ2-7|NA|NA
CASSLDGSYEQYF
TGTGCCAGCAGCTTAGATGGCTCCTACGAGCAGTACTTC
>TRBV28|TRBJ2-7|NA|NA
CASVAPGTGTYEQYF
TGTGCCAGCGTGGCTCCCGGGACGGGGACCTACGAGCAGTACTTC
>TRBV19|TRBJ2-5|NA|NA
CASSTQQSQETQYF
TGTGCCAGTAGTACGCAGCAGTCCCAAGAGACCCAGTACTTC
>TRBV14|TRBJ2-7|TRBD1|NA
CASSARQGAYEQYF
TGTGCCAGCAGCGCTAGACAGGGGGCATACGAGCAGTACTTC
>TRBV6-5|TRBJ2-5|TRBD1|NA
CASSWGQSQETQYF
TGTGCCAGCAGTTGGGGACAGTCTCAAGAGACCCAGTACTTC
>TRBV4-1|TRBJ2-4|TRBD2|NA
CASSQLAGDRENIQYF
TGCGCCAGCAGCCAGCTAGCGGGGGACCGGGAAAACATTCAGTACTTC
>TRBV5-1|TRBJ2-7|NA|NA
CASSLRFSGRPGGQYF
TGCGCCAGCAGCTTGAGATTCTCGGGGCGCCCTGGTGGGCAGTACTTC
>TRBV5-4|TRBJ2-1|TRBD2|NA
CASSLAGGLSYNEQFF
TGTGCCAGCAGTTTAGCGGGAGGGCTTTCCTACAATGAGCAGTTCTTC
>TRBV2|TRBJ2-3|TRBD1|NA
CASREQGDTQYF
TGTGCCAGCAGGGAACAGGGGGATACGCAGTATTTT
>TRBV5-5|TRBJ2-2|TRBD1|NA
CASSRVRGDRGAGELFF
TGTGCCAGCAGCCGTGTCAGGGGGGACAGGGGTGCCGGGGAGCTGTTTTTT
>TRBV5-4|TRBJ2-5|TRBD2|NA
CASTPQAGGLETQYF
TGTGCCAGCACTCCCCAGGCGGGGGGGCTGGAGACCCAGTACTTC
>TRBV10-3|TRBJ1-1|NA|NA
CAISDGTEAFF
TGTGCCATCAGTGACGGGACTGAAGCTTTCTTT
>TRBV19|TRBJ2-7|NA|NA
CASSIAGLGGEQYF
TGTGCCAGTAGTATTGCGGGACTGGGCGGCGAGCAGTACTTC
>TRBV6-5|TRBJ2-3|NA|NA
CASSYGQGTTDTQYF
TGTGCCAGCAGTTACGGTCAGGGGACCACAGATACGCAGTATTTT
>TRBV19|TRBJ1-4|NA|NA
CASSITSRTAEKLFF
TGTGCCAGTAGTATAACGAGTCGGACAGCTGAAAAACTGTTTTTT
>TRBV2|TRBJ2-5|NA|NA
CASNREHGETQYF
TGTGCCAGCAACAGGGAGCACGGAGAGACCCAGTACTTC
>TRBV4-2|TRBJ2-3|NA|NA
CASSQGISGTSTDTQYF
TGTGCCAGCAGCCAAGGGATTAGCGGAACTAGCACAGATACGCAGTATTTT
>TRBV9|TRBJ1-4|NA|NA
CASSGGDRGGSNEKLFF
TGTGCCAGCAGCGGAGGCGACCGAGGTGGATCTAATGAAAAACTGTTTTTT